This TCR beta chain was identified in a study of shared clonotypes between healthy human individuals (TCRdb year 2020). For the wider study: The cohort comprised two women and a few men aged 18 to 49 years. Different laboratories and diverse techniques were used to prepare libraries and sequence TCR repertoires, to increase sequencing depth and limit assay-specific biases. Leukapheresis yielded between about 0.8 and 8.9 billion PBMCs per donor. To estimate repertoire size and how much clonotypes are shared between individuals, the study performed deep sequencing of blood TCR repertoires from 4 to 6 healthy adults.

Concerning this clone: The target of this receptor is not known. There are no base qualities to consult, and no much larger clone falls within one base.

TCR CDR3 regions were amplified from genomic DNA by multiplex PCR using the deep immunoSEQ assay. Extracted genomic DNA from each cell subset was spread evenly across all wells of several immunoSEQ 96-well plates, with each plate serving as a replicate. Each replicate PCR for unsorted PBMC received around 330 ng genomic DNA, equal to about 30,000 T cell genomes. Ten immunoSEQ deep assay plates were used to sequence the unsorted PBMC genomic DNA. Purified libraries were measured with a Qubit 3.0 fluorometer, size-checked on a Bioanalyzer 2100, and measured again with the KAPA Library Quantification kit. Every immunoSEQ 96-well plate was sequenced on a separate single-read 150-cycle Illumina NextSeq 550 flow cell. Concerning the study's data processing: Because the immunoSEQ output held only junctional sequences and lacked quality scores, the filtering could not match the filtering applied to full-length reads. To assign V/J genes and CDR3, sequences were annotated against IMGT germline references using PyIR, a Python wrapper for IgBLAST v1.9. Reads were filtered out if the reads had weak V/J assignments (E-value above 1e-6), no CDR3, stop codons, out-of-frame junctions, or ambiguous translated residues. A V3J clonotype was defined by an identical inferred V gene, J gene, and CDR3 amino acid sequence. The percentage overlap between two repertoires was calculated by dividing the number of shared unique clonotypes by the size of the smaller repertoire. Richness of each repertoire was evaluated using RTK rarefaction, the Chao1 estimator, and Recon v2.1 estimates of unobserved clonotypes. TCRdb carries this immuneACCESS record with in-frame sequences only. Its versions omit some clonotypes, under half of them owing to an unresolved V gene in the studies checked, with the rest unexplained. V, J and clone size derive from that table, while D and trimming were established from the DNA sequence. Present in this sample are some 490,000 clones, about 84% of which were seen just once. The biggest ten clones account for roughly 12% of the sample.

The donors were healthy, HIV-negative adults who had no recently reported acute infections or vaccinations. All donors were Caucasian adults living in Nashville, Tennessee, USA. For unsorted samples, 84 million or so PBMCs were counted, and genomic DNA was extracted using the QIAamp DNA Blood Mini kit. Blood was obtained by leukapheresis, after which PBMCs were separated by Ficoll-Histopaque density gradient centrifugation and cryopreserved in liquid nitrogen vapor phase. Points the paper makes about the study in general: Sampling was restricted to blood, and TCR repertoires in tissues likely differ from the TCR repertoires found in blood. Pairwise subsampling led to the expectation that sequencing depth would affect the degree of clonotype sharing among donors. Because the study included only a small number of donors, the genetic and exposure-history diversity represented was limited.

V is shortened by 5 bases, J by 6 bases, and the region joining them spans 17 bases. The CDR3 measures 15 amino acids from cysteine to phenylalanine. Here the CDR3 DNA is all that survives: 45 bases in frame from base 1. Looking up the germline V gene yields CDR1 SGHTA and CDR2 FQGTGA. This receptor chain uses TRBV7-3 and TRBJ2-1, and the D gene may be TRBD2, 6 bases matching. Sample: PBMCs. The clonotype comes from a middle-aged woman in good health. Some clones in this sample may be carry-over from other donors' samples. The CDR3 reads CASSQNGGGLNEQFF. The DNA reads as follows: TGTGCCAGCAGCCAAAACGGAGGAGGGCTCAATGAGCAGTTCTTC.